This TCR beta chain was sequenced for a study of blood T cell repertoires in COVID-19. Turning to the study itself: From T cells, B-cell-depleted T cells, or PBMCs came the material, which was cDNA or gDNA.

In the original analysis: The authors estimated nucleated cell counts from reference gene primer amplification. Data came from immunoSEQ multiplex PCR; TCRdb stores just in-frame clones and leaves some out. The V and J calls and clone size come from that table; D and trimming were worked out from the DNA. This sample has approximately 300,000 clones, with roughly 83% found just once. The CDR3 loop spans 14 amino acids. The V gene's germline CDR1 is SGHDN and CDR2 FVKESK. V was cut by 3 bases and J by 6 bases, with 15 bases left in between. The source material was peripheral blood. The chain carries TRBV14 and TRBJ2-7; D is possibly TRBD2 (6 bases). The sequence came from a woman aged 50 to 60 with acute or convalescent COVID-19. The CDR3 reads CASSQWGVELEQYF. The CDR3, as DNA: TGTGCCAGCAGCCAGTGGGGGGTTGAGCTCGAGCAGTACTTC.